These T cell receptor beta chains were read from a single sample in a study of follicular helper T cells after annual influenza vaccination. Clones were read by immunoSEQ multiplex PCR, and TCRdb kept only the in-frame ones, dropping some. The sample holds 10,000 or so clones, 75% to 90% seen once. Sequenced material: CXCR5- memory CD4+ T cells sorted from blood, taken 7 days after influenza vaccination. The source of these receptors is an adult who received the influenza vaccine. Each CDR3 is given with its conserved first and last residue. Fields, in order: D gene, clone size, J gene, V gene, CDR3 protein, CDR3 DNA. The D gene is left open where the match is weak. Size is omitted from some rows. Given values are once, few, many or a class for expanded clones.

>.|.|TRBJ1-2|TRBV7-9
CASSLAGGTDYGYTF
TGTGCCAGCAGCTTAGCTGGGGGCACTGACTATGGCTACACCTTC
>.|.|TRBJ2-7|TRBV20-1
CSAYRTYEQYF
TGCAGTGCTTATAGAACCTACGAGCAGTACTTC
>TRBD1|.|TRBJ2-1|TRBV27
CASSLGDSFYNEQFF
TGTGCCAGCAGTTTAGGGGACAGTTTTTACAATGAGCAGTTCTTC
>.|.|TRBJ2-3|TRBV9
CASSVEVEDTQYF
TGTGCCAGCAGCGTAGAGGTAGAAGATACGCAGTATTTT
>TRBD1|.|TRBJ1-2|TRBV27
CASRQGEGGYTF
TGTGCCAGCCGACAGGGGGAGGGTGGCTACACCTTC
>.|.|TRBJ1-6|TRBV4-3
CASSHRRQINSPLHF
TGCGCCAGCAGCCACCGAAGACAGATTAATTCACCCCTCCACTTT
>.|.|TRBJ1-3|TRBV9
CASSARISGNTIYF
TGTGCCAGCAGCGCCAGGATCTCTGGAAACACCATATATTTT
>.|.|TRBJ2-7|TRBV7-6
CASSLGTFYEQYF
TGTGCCAGCAGCCTCGGGACTTTCTACGAGCAGTACTTC
>.|.|TRBJ2-1|TRBV5-1
CASSLAVNEQFF
TGCGCCAGCAGCTTGGCCGTCAATGAGCAGTTCTTC
>TRBD1|.|TRBJ2-2|TRBV19
CASSIRRQGARGTGELFF
TGTGCCAGTAGTATAAGAAGACAGGGGGCAAGGGGCACCGGGGAGCTGTTTTTT
>.|.|TRBJ2-5|TRBV7-8
CASHNQRGYQETQYF
TGTGCCAGCCACAACCAGAGGGGGTACCAAGAGACCCAGTACTTC
>.|.|TRBJ1-1|TRBV28
CASSLITRGPEAFF
TGTGCCAGCAGTTTAATAACACGGGGTCCTGAAGCTTTCTTT
>TRBD2|.|TRBJ2-1|TRBV11-3
CASSRLAGGFHEQFF
TGTGCCAGCAGCCGGCTAGCGGGGGGATTCCATGAGCAGTTCTTC
>.|.|TRBJ2-5|TRBV5-4
CASSLPQETQYF
TGTGCCAGCAGCTTGCCCCAAGAGACCCAGTACTTC
>.|.|TRBJ2-6|TRBV5-1
CASGGDGMPSGANVLTF
TGCGCCAGCGGCGGGGATGGGATGCCATCTGGGGCCAACGTCCTGACTTTC
>TRBD2|.|TRBJ2-5|TRBV9
CASSVASGGAESETQYF
TGTGCCAGCAGCGTAGCCAGCGGGGGGGCCGAGTCAGAGACCCAGTACTTC
>.|.|TRBJ2-6|TRBV19
CASSPQGNRANVLTF
TGTGCCAGTAGCCCCCAGGGTAATAGGGCCAACGTCCTGACTTTC
>TRBD2|.|TRBJ2-5|TRBV28
CASSFSPLAGWGQETQYF
TGTGCCAGCAGTTTTTCCCCTCTAGCGGGGTGGGGCCAAGAGACCCAGTACTTC
>.|.|TRBJ2-7|TRBV6-5
CASRLGSAREQYF
TGTGCCAGCAGGCTAGGGAGCGCGAGGGAGCAGTACTTC
>.|.|TRBJ2-3|TRBV7-2
CASSLADTQYF
TGTGCCAGCAGCTTAGCAGATACGCAGTATTTT
>.|.|TRBJ1-1|TRBV30
CAWSMWGRTEAFF
TGTGCCTGGAGTATGTGGGGCAGAACTGAAGCTTTCTTT
>TRBD1|.|TRBJ2-7|TRBV10-3
CAISAPPGQGIGAYEQYF
TGTGCCATCAGTGCCCCCCCGGGACAGGGTATAGGGGCCTACGAGCAGTACTTC
>TRBD1|.|TRBJ1-5|TRBV30
CAWSDRGPNQPQHF
TGTGCCTGGAGTGACAGGGGACCCAATCAGCCCCAGCATTTT
>TRBD1|.|TRBJ2-7|TRBV10-3
CAIRNGQGRSEQYF
TGTGCCATCAGAAATGGACAGGGCCGGTCCGAGCAGTACTTC
>.|.|TRBJ2-7|TRBV15
CATSESGDPYEQYF
TGTGCCACCAGCGAATCAGGGGACCCCTACGAGCAGTACTTC
>TRBD1|.|TRBJ1-4|TRBV18
CASSPPGQPNEKLFF
TGTGCCAGCTCACCACCGGGACAGCCTAATGAAAAACTGTTTTTT
>TRBD1|.|TRBJ2-2|TRBV27
CASSLLGTGTNTGELFF
TGTGCCAGCAGTTTATTGGGGACAGGGACGAACACCGGGGAGCTGTTTTTT
>.|.|TRBJ1-5|TRBV6-1
CGSGVSGVTQPQHF
TGTGGATCAGGAGTGTCAGGGGTGACTCAGCCCCAGCATTTT
>.|.|TRBJ1-2|TRBV7-9
CASSLDTGYGYTF
TGTGCCAGCAGCTTAGACACCGGCTATGGCTACACCTTC
>.|.|TRBJ2-7|TRBV6-1
CASSEVRRGSYEQYF
TGTGCCAGCAGTGAAGTGCGTAGGGGCTCCTACGAGCAGTACTTC
>TRBD2|.|TRBJ2-1|TRBV2
CASRGLAGNEQFF
TGTGCCAGCAGAGGCCTAGCGGGTAATGAGCAGTTCTTC
>TRBD2|.|TRBJ2-1|TRBV7-2
CASSIGAGGQREQFF
TGTGCCAGCAGCATAGGAGCGGGGGGGCAACGGGAGCAGTTCTTC
>TRBD1|once|TRBJ1-1|TRBV27
CASSRQGWDEAFF
TGTGCCAGCAGTAGACAGGGTTGGGATGAAGCTTTCTTT
>.|.|TRBJ1-4|TRBV7-2
CASSIQTGPNEKLFF
TGTGCCAGCAGCATCCAGACCGGTCCTAATGAAAAACTGTTTTTT
>.|.|TRBJ2-3|TRBV6-1
CASKAVTDTQYF
TGTGCCAGCAAAGCGGTGACAGATACGCAGTATTTT
>TRBD1|.|TRBJ1-3|TRBV7-6
CASSLLPGQPYESGNTIYF
TGTGCCAGCAGCTTACTCCCGGGACAGCCGTACGAATCTGGAAACACCATATATTTT
>TRBD1|.|TRBJ2-5|TRBV23-1
CASNIGQGDCRTQYF
TGCGCCAGCAATATAGGACAGGGGGATTGTCGGACCCAGTACTTC
>TRBD1|few|TRBJ1-6|TRBV2
CASRYRGSNNSPLHF
TGTGCCAGCAGGTACAGGGGTTCGAATAATTCACCCCTCCACTTT
>.|few|TRBJ1-1|TRBV5-1
CASSLGNGMNTEAFF
TGCGCCAGCAGCTTGGGAAACGGCATGAACACTGAAGCTTTCTTT
>TRBD2|.|TRBJ2-1|TRBV6-1
CASSQGGGAGGQQFF
TGTGCCAGTTCACAGGGAGGAGGCGCGGGGGGACAGCAGTTCTTC
>.|few|TRBJ2-7|TRBV6-5
CASSYSRGSEQYF
TGTGCCAGCAGTTACTCTCGGGGGAGCGAGCAGTACTTC
>.|.|TRBJ2-1|TRBV9
CASSIGTYNEQFF
TGTGCCAGCAGCATCGGGACCTACAATGAGCAGTTCTTC
>.|.|TRBJ2-4|TRBV5-4
CASTVQGDLAKNIQYF
TGTGCCAGCACCGTTCAGGGAGATTTAGCCAAAAACATTCAGTACTTC
>.|.|TRBJ2-7|TRBV19
CASSGGQTSYEQYF
TGTGCCAGTAGTGGAGGACAGACCTCCTACGAGCAGTACTTC
>.|.|TRBJ2-5|TRBV7-9
CASSSVAETQYF
TGTGCCAGCAGCTCCGTTGCGGAGACCCAGTACTTC
>.|.|TRBJ2-7|TRBV27
CASSWGLEQYF
TGTGCCAGCAGTTGGGGCCTCGAGCAGTACTTC
>.|.|TRBJ2-5|TRBV2
CASNLDLGETQYF
TGTGCCAGCAACCTAGATTTAGGGGAGACCCAGTACTTC
>.|.|TRBJ2-5|TRBV7-9
CASSLRLETQYF
TGTGCCAGCAGCCTAAGGTTGGAGACCCAGTACTTC
>TRBD1|.|TRBJ1-5|TRBV15
CATMDRDNQPQHF
TGTGCCACGATGGACAGGGATAATCAGCCCCAGCATTTT
>TRBD1|.|TRBJ2-5|TRBV2
CASRKTGGGQETQYF
TGTGCCAGCAGAAAGACAGGGGGTGGACAAGAGACCCAGTACTTC
>.|.|TRBJ1-1|TRBV6-6
CASSYENENTEAFF
TGTGCCAGCAGTTACGAAAACGAAAACACTGAAGCTTTCTTT
>TRBD1|.|TRBJ2-7|TRBV6-1
CASIWGQGVYEQYF
TGTGCCAGCATATGGGGACAGGGGGTCTACGAGCAGTACTTC
>.|once|TRBJ1-1|TRBV19
CASMRGGDTEAFF
TGTGCCAGTATGCGGGGTGGGGACACTGAAGCTTTCTTT
>.|.|TRBJ1-3|TRBV18
CASSDGQRNTIYF
TGTGCCAGCTCAGACGGACAGAGAAACACCATATATTTT
>.|.|TRBJ1-4|TRBV7-9
CASSLDGTESNEKLFF
TGTGCCAGCAGCTTAGATGGGACGGAAAGTAATGAAAAACTGTTTTTT
>TRBD1|.|TRBJ1-6|TRBV27
CASSAPRDRGLYLYNSPLHF
TGTGCCAGCAGCGCCCCCCGAGACAGGGGGCTATACCTCTATAATTCACCCCTCCACTTT
>TRBD1|.|TRBJ1-4|TRBV28
CASTNTNRGLREKLFF
TGTGCCAGCACCAACACCAACAGGGGGCTCCGCGAAAAACTGTTTTTT
>TRBD1|.|TRBJ2-1|TRBV6-1
CASKRQGSGEQFF
TGTGCCAGCAAGAGACAGGGGTCGGGTGAGCAGTTCTTC
>.|.|TRBJ1-3|TRBV10-3
CAISAYAGERRNTIYF
TGTGCCATCAGCGCTTATGCAGGGGAAAGAAGAAACACCATATATTTT